Shown below are 17 T cell receptor beta chains from a single sample sequenced in a study of blood T cell repertoires in COVID-19. Only in-frame clones appear in the TCRdb table, and some are missing; sequencing was by immunoSEQ multiplex PCR. The sample holds approximately 300,000 clones, 75% to 90% seen once. The specimen sequenced was peripheral blood. The source is a man aged 35 to 55 with acute or convalescent COVID-19.

The rearrangement links TRBV19 to TRBJ2-3; 11 bases fit TRBD2. V trimming: 7 bases; J trimming: 3 bases; junction bases outside the gene matches: 9. This CDR3 spans 16 amino acids. Germline CDR1 and CDR2: LNHDA and SQIVND (reference sequence). The CDR3 DNA follows: TGTGCCAGTACCCATCCTAGCGGGGGGCTAACAGATACGCAGTATTTT. This sequence encodes CASTHPSGGLTDTQYF.

The chain uses TRBV30 and TRBJ1-5; 7 bases line up with TRBD1. Losses at the gene ends were 2 bases for V and 2 bases for J; bases not matched to a gene: 6. The CDR3 length is 15 residues. CDR1 GTSNPN and CDR2 SVGIG come from the germline V gene (reference sequence). Here the CDR3 DNA reads TGTGCCTGGAGTCAACAGGGGTTAGGCAATCAGCCCCAGCATTTT. It translates to CAWSQQGLGNQPQHF.

CDR3 region: CASSLEGASQYF. In DNA form, the CDR3 reads TGTGCCAGCAGTTTAGAGGGGGCTAGTCAGTACTTC. The chain has TRBV12-3 or TRBV12-4 and TRBJ2-4, with 7 bases identical to TRBD1. CDR3 size: 12 residues. V was pared by 1 base and J by 12 bases, with 3 bases of the junction left unmatched.

This rearrangement joins TRBV29-1 to TRBJ1-2; tentatively, D is TRBD1 (6 bases). Trimming left V 6 bases short and J 7 bases short, with 18 bases between. There are 13 residues in the CDR3. Looked up from germline, CDR1 is SQVTM and CDR2 is ANQGSEA. As DNA, the CDR3 is TGCAGCGTGGGGTCACAGGGTATAGGTGGCTACACCTTC. As protein: CSVGSQGIGGYTF.

The chain combines TRBV2 with TRBJ1-2; 7 bases align to TRBD1. CDR3 length equals 13 residues. V lost 5 bases to trimming and J lost 7 bases; unmatched junction nucleotides: 7. Per germline, CDR1 SNHLY and CDR2 FYNNEI. The CDR3 here is CASSRQGVSGYTF. The CDR3 DNA sequence: TGTGCCAGCAGTAGACAGGGAGTTTCTGGCTACACCTTC.

This sequence joins TRBV13 and TRBJ1-1; D may be TRBD1 (5 bases). CDR1 is PRHDT and CDR2 is FYEKMQ in the germline V gene (reference sequence). V shed 1 base and J shed 4 bases, with 13 bases lying between them. The CDR3 extends over 15 amino acids. CDR3 bases: TGTGCCAGCAGCTTAGAGGGCAGGGCAGGCACTGAAGCTTTCTTT. Its protein is CASSLEGRAGTEAFF.

The CDR3 region is CASSSSGLAVDTQYF. The CDR3 DNA is TGTGCCAGCAGCTCCTCGGGACTAGCCGTAGATACGCAGTATTTT. This chain links TRBV5-6 with TRBJ2-3, with 9 bases identical to TRBD2. V lost 3 bases, J lost 5 bases, and 7 bases stayed unmatched. Germline V CDR1 and CDR2: SGHDT, YYEEEE. The CDR3 consists of 15 residues.

Regarding this clone: At the DNA level, this CDR3 is encoded by other sequences in the same sample as well. The rearrangement uses TRBV2 and TRBJ2-3; weak D call: TRBD2 (6 bases). V dropped 4 bases and J dropped 0 bases, with 8 bases sitting between them. There are 14 residues in the CDR3. The V gene's germline CDR1 is SNHLY and CDR2 FYNNEI. The CDR3 region has the DNA TGTGCCAGCAGTGTGGAGGGTAGCACAGATACGCAGTATTTT. It codes for CASSVEGSTDTQYF.

V usage is TRBV23-1 and J usage is TRBJ1-1; TRBD1 aligns across 10 bases. TRBV23-1 is classed as an ORF, of uncertain function. The CDR3 has 17 amino acids. V was pared by 6 bases and J by 5 bases, with 15 bases of the junction left unmatched. CDR3 in amino acids: CASRQYRDRGRHTEAFF. CDR3 nucleotide sequence: TGCGCCAGCAGACAGTATCGGGACAGGGGTCGACATACTGAAGCTTTCTTT.

The chain couples TRBV9 to TRBJ2-2, with 9 bases aligning to TRBD1. Germline trimming cut 4 bases from V and 1 base from J; bases unmatched to any gene: 8. CDR3 length: 17 residues. The germline gives CDR1 SGDLS, CDR2 YYNGEE. The CDR3 sequence: CASSHRSGQGNTGELFF. CDR3 nucleotide sequence: TGTGCCAGCAGCCACAGGTCGGGACAGGGGAACACCGGGGAGCTGTTTTTT.

The J gene is TRBJ2-2, the V gene TRBV5-1, with 8 bases aligning to TRBD2. J lost 1 base, V lost 2 bases, and 1 base had no gene match. The CDR3 totals 15 residues. CDR1 and CDR2 from the germline V gene are SGHRS and YFSETQ. The CDR3 here is CASSFGGENTGELFF. The CDR3 coding sequence is TGCGCCAGCAGCTTCGGGGGGGAGAACACCGGGGAGCTGTTTTTT.

This chain uses TRBV5-8 with TRBJ2-7, with 9 bases fitting TRBD1. J lost 3 bases, V lost 5 bases, and 6 bases had no gene match. This CDR3 has 14 amino acids. Germline V lookup: CDR1 SGHTS, CDR2 YDEGEE. CDR3 DNA sequence: TGTGCCAGCAGACGTGGACAGGGGATCTACGAGCAGTACTTC. The encoded protein is CASRRGQGIYEQYF. The whole variable domain, filled in from reference TRBV5-8 and TRBJ2-7, reads EAGVTQSPTHLIKTRGQQATLRCSPISGHTSVYWYQQALGLGLQFLLWYDEGEERNRGNFPPRFSGRQFPNYSSELNVNALELEDSALYLCASRRGQGIYEQYFGPGTRLTVT.

Details on this clone: The identical CDR3 is also encoded by other nucleotide sequences in the sample. The DNA for the CDR3 is TGCGCCAGCAGCTTGCTTACGGTGAACACTGAAGCTTTCTTT. Protein sequence: CASSLLTVNTEAFF. The J gene is TRBJ1-1, the V gene TRBV5-1; D call uncertain. V lost 1 base and J lost 0, with 7 bases in between. The CDR3 runs 14 residues. Germline V gives CDR1 SGHRS, CDR2 YFSETQ. Full variable domain (outside the CDR3, taken from reference TRBV5-1 and TRBJ1-1): KAGVTQTPRYLIKTRGQQVTLSCSPISGHRSVSWYQQTPGQGLQFLFEYFSETQRNKGNFPGRFSGRQFSNSRSEMNVSTLELGDSALYLCASSLLTVNTEAFFGQGTRLTVV.

The genes are TRBV24-1 and TRBJ1-4, with TRBD1 matching over 7 bases. Germline CDR1 reads KGHDR; CDR2 reads SFDVKD. CDR3 size: 15 residues. V lost 0 bases to trimming and J lost 8 bases; unmatched junction nucleotides: 5. CDR3 sequence reads: CATSDLQGQSEKLFF. The CDR3 nucleotides are TGTGCCACCAGTGATTTGCAGGGACAGAGCGAAAAACTGTTTTTT.

This chain links TRBV9 with TRBJ2-1; the D gene is possibly TRBD1 (5 bases). This CDR3 contains 15 residues. V gave up 3 bases and J gave up 0 bases, with 10 bases separating them. Germline V gene data show CDR1 as SGDLS and CDR2 as YYNGEE. DNA for the CDR3: TGTGCCAGCAGCGCAGGGATCCCCTCCTACAATGAGCAGTTCTTC. This codes for CASSAGIPSYNEQFF.

The chain couples TRBV19 to TRBJ2-3, with 8 bases fitting TRBD2. CDR3 length: 15 amino acids. The V gene's germline CDR1 is LNHDA and CDR2 SQIVND (reference sequence). The ends lost 6 bases at V and 0 bases at J; junction bases unmatched: 5. Here the CDR3 reads CASRETGGSTDTQYF. The CDR3 region has the DNA TGTGCCAGTAGGGAGACGGGGGGGAGCACAGATACGCAGTATTTT. Full variable domain (missing parts from reference TRBV19 and TRBJ2-3): DGGITQSPKYLFRKEGQNVTLSCEQNLNHDAMYWYRQDPGQGLRLIYYSQIVNDFQKGDIAEGYSVSREKKESFPLTVTSAQKNPTAFYLCASRETGGSTDTQYFGPGTRLTVL.

This clone occurred many times. The J gene is TRBJ2-7, the V gene TRBV2; D might be TRBD1 (6 bases). Trimming pared 4 bases from V and 3 bases from J, leaving 10 bases between. Germline CDR1 reads SNHLY; CDR2 reads FYNNEI. CDR3 length: 13 amino acids. CDR3 sequence (DNA): TGTGCCAGCAGTGTAACAGGGTACTACGAGCAGTACTTC. This encodes CASSVTGYYEQYF. Combining the CDR3 with reference TRBV2 and TRBJ2-7 gives the whole variable domain EPEVTQTPSHQVTQMGQEVILRCVPISNHLYFYWYRQILGQKVEFLVSFYNNEISEKSEIFDDQFSVERPDGSNFTLKIRSTKLEDSAMYFCASSVTGYYEQYFGPGTRLTVT.